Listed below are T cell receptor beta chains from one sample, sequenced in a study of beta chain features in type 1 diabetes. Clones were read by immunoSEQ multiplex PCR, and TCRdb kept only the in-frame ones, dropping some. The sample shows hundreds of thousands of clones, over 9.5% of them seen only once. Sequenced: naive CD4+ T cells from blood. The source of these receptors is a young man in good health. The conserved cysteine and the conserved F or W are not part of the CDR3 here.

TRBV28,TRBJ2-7,ASSLSGTYEQY
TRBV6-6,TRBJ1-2,ASSYSPGQGLHGYT
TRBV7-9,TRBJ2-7,ASSPSGSVYEQY
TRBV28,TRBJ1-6,ASRLQEGFNSPLH
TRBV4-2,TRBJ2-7,ASSQEYAGGPYEQY
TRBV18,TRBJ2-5,ASSPRDRGLETQY
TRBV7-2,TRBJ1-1,ASSNDRATEAF
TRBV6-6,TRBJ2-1,ATAGGLSNEQF
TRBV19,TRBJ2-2,ASTLTGGANTGELF
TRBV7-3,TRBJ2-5,ASSPGLAGGTQY
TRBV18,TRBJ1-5,ASSPWDSNQPQH
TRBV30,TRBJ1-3,AWSSGGSGNTIY
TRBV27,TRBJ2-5,ASSGPLRETQY
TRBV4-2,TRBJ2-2,ASSVTSGANPGELF
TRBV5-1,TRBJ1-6,ASSLAGQVRSPLH
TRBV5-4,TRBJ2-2,ASSLIHGELF
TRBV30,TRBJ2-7,AWSLSGREQY
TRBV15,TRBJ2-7,ATSMRSGGSYEQY
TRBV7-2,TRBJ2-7,ASRGTGTGGNEQY
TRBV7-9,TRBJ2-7,ASSLGFDRGSEQY
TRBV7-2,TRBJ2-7,ASSSSGGISYEQY
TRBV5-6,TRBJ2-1,ASARSNYNEQF
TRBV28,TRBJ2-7,ASSLGGLAPYEQY
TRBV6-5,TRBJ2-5,ASSYSFLQETQY
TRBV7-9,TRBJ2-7,ASSRGSSYEQY
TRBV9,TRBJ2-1,ASSVGGVHNEQF
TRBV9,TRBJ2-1,ASSVATGQNEQF
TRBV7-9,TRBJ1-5,ASSRQGTSNQPQH
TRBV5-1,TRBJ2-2,ASSPTGTGELF
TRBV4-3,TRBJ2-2,ASSPNGVAGGGELF
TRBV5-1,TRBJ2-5,ASSLPGSRETQY
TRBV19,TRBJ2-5,ASNQRVIQETQY
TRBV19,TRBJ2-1,ASRPRVAGRPEQF
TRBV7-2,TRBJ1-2,ASSQTGTVHGYT
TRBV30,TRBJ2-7,AWSPSRVSSYEQY
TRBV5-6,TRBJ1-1,ASTSGWNTEAF
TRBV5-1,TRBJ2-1,ASSSNLQGRKSEQF
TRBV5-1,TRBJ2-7,ASSSKQGSYEQY
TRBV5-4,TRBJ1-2,ASSLGTGHDYGYT
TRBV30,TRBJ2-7,AWKQGVEEQY
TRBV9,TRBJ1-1,ASSVNGQVNTEAF
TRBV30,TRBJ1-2,AWKTLGGVGYT
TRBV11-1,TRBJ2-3,ASSPGRLAGGFVPDTQY
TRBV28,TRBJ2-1,ASSWLYNEQF
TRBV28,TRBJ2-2,ASSRLANTGELF
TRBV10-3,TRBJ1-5,AISWGESNQPQH
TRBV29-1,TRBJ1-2,SVADKNYGYT
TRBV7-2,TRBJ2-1,ASSLAWRSWSYNEQF
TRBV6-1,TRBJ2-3,ASRGQYTDTQY